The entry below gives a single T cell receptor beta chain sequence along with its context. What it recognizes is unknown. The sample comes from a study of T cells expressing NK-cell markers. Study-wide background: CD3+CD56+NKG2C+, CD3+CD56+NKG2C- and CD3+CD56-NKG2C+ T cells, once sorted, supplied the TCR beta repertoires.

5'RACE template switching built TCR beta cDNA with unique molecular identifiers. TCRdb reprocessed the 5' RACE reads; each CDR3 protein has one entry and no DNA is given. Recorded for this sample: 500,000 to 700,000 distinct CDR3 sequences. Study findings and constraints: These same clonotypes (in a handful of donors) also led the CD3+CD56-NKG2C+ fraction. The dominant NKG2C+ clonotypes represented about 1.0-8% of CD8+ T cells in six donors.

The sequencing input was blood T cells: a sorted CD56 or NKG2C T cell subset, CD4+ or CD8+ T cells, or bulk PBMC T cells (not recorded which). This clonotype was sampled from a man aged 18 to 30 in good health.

The CDR3 is CSVGGSTGGLVEQFF. The gene calls are TRBV29-1 and TRBJ2-1; TCRdb outputs TRBD2, but without DNA this stays unchecked. CDR3 length: 15 residues. Per germline, CDR1 SQVTM and CDR2 ANQGSEA.